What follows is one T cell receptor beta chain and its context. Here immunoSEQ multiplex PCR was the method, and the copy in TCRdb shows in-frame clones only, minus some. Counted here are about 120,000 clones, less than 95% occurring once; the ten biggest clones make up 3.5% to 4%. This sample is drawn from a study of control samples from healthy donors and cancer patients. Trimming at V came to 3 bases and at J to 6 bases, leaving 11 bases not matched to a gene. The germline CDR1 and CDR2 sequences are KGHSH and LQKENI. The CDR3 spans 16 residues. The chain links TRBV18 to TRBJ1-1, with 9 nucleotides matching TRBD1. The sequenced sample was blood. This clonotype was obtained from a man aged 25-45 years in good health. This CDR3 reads CASSPTAGQGMPEAFF. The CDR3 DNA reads TGTGCCAGCTCACCTACAGCCGGACAGGGGATGCCTGAAGCTTTCTTT.